The rows below give T cell receptor beta chains drawn from one sample of a study of T-cell reconstitution after alpha-beta-depleted transplantation in children. TCRdb reanalysed the PCR reads using MiXCR and keeps one entry per CDR3 protein. This repertoire shows about 1,000,000 distinct CDR3 sequences, about 30% found once; its top ten account for about 28%. The sample here was PBMCs, mostly from graft donor cells, taken 360 days after TCRalphabeta/CD19-depleted stem cell transplant. The receptors shown here come from a boy younger than two who had a stem cell transplant for SCID, so the T cells may come from the graft donor. Each CDR3 is given with its conserved first and last residue. D genes are given only for firm matches. Only part of the rows carry a size: once, few, many, or a class if the clone is expanded.

size | J | D | V | DNA | CDR3
few | TRBJ2-4 | - | TRBV29-1 | TGCAGCGTTGAGTCGGGGTCTGGGAACATTCAGTACTTC | CSVESGSGNIQYF
few | TRBJ2-7 | - | TRBV29-1 | TGCAGCGCAAGACTAGTCTCCTACGAGCAGTACTTC | CSARLVSYEQYF
few | TRBJ2-7 | TRBD1 | TRBV20-1 | TGCAGTGCTATTGATGGGACAGGGGGCGACGAGCAGTACTTC | CSAIDGTGGDEQYF
- | TRBJ1-1 | - | TRBV6-1 | TGTGCCAGCAGTAGAGACGATGGGAACACTGAAGCTTTCTTT | CASSRDDGNTEAFF
- | TRBJ2-5 | - | TRBV28 | TGTGCCAGCGCCCCGGAGGTGGCGGAAGAGACCCAGTACTTC | CASAPEVAEETQYF
- | TRBJ1-3 | - | TRBV20-1 | TGCAGTGCTCTAAACAGGGCTGCTGGAAACACCATATATTTT | CSALNRAAGNTIYF
- | TRBJ2-4 | TRBD2 | TRBV20-1 | TGCAGTGCCAGACGGGGGGAGCTAGCCAAAAACATTCAGTACTTC | CSARRGELAKNIQYF
few | TRBJ2-4 | - | TRBV21-1 | TGTGCCAGCAGCAAAGGGAAGACAGGGGGGGAAATTGCCAAAAACATTCAGTACTTC | CASSKGKTGGEIAKNIQYF
- | TRBJ2-2 | TRBD1 | TRBV30 | TGTGCCTGGATGACGGGACAGGGTTTCACCGGGGAGCTGTTTTTT | CAWMTGQGFTGELFF
- | TRBJ2-3 | TRBD2 | TRBV9 | TGTGCCAGCAGCGCCAATATAGCGGGAGCCTCTCATACGCAGTATTTT | CASSANIAGASHTQYF
few | TRBJ2-1 | TRBD2 | TRBV4-2 | TGTGCCAGCAGCCAGCCCCAGCGGGGGTCGAATGAGCAGTTCTTC | CASSQPQRGSNEQFF
few | TRBJ2-6 | - | TRBV6-1 | TGTGCCAGCAGCCTCCCGACTGGGGCCAACGTCCTGACTTTC | CASSLPTGANVLTF
few | TRBJ1-1 | - | TRBV5-1 | TGCGCCAGCTACGGGTCCCCTGGTACTGAAGCTTTCTTT | CASYGSPGTEAFF
- | TRBJ2-1 | - | TRBV20-1 | TGCAGTGCTAGTAGTAGTGGAGTTGGCGGTGAGCAGTTCTTC | CSASSSGVGGEQFF
few | TRBJ2-7 | - | TRBV9 | TGTGCCAGCAGCGTAGTGCCGGGGAACAACGAGCAGTACTTC | CASSVVPGNNEQYF
few | TRBJ2-7 | - | TRBV7-2 | TGTGCCAGCGGAACTAGGGGGGTTTACGAGCAGTACTTC | CASGTRGVYEQYF
- | TRBJ2-7 | - | TRBV24-1 | TGTGCCACCAGTGATCCAGCTACGAGCTCCTACGAGCAGTACTTC | CATSDPATSSYEQYF
few | TRBJ2-7 | TRBD1 | TRBV20-1 | TGCAGTGCTCCAGACCAGGGGGCATTTTACGGGCAGTACTTC | CSAPDQGAFYGQYF
few | TRBJ2-1 | TRBD2 | TRBV27 | TGTGCCAGCAGTTCCCGCAGAGGACTAGACTACAATGAGCAGTTCTTC | CASSSRRGLDYNEQFF
few | TRBJ2-1 | TRBD2 | TRBV6-5 | TGTGCCAGCAGTTATAGCACCTACGCTAGCGGGGGGATAGATGAGCAGTTCTTC | CASSYSTYASGGIDEQFF